A single sample is the source of the 2 T cell receptor beta chains below, sequenced in a study of molecular identifiers for immune sequencing clone quantification. MiXCR was run by TCRdb on the PCR reads, yielding one entry per CDR3 protein. The repertoire includes tens of thousands of distinct CDR3 sequences, less than 20% of them detected once, and about 1.5% sits in the top ten. The material sequenced was naive CD8+ T cells from blood, with Jurkat cell RNA spiked in. Noted subset: FACS-sorted CD8+CD4-CCR7+CD45RA+ naive T cells. The receptors here all came from a human donor in good health. Some libraries in this study had Jurkat cell RNA spiked in.

Concerning this clonotype: A much larger clonotype is one base distant, so this may be a read error. The chain combines TRBV19 with TRBJ1-1; tentatively, D is TRBD1 (5 bases). The CDR3 covers 14 residues. The germline V gene has CDR1 LNHDA and CDR2 SQIVND (reference sequence). The CDR3 protein is CASSIGADSTGAFF. The CDR3 DNA is TGTGCCAGTAGTATCGGGGCAGATTCGACTGGAGCTTTCTTT.

Notes on this clonotype: A much larger clonotype is one base distant, so this may be a read error. The chain combines TRBV9 with TRBJ1-6, with 9 bases that match TRBD1. The CDR3 has 16 amino acids. Germline V gene data show CDR1 as SGDLS and CDR2 as YYNGEE. CDR3 nucleotides: TGTGCCGGCAGCGATCCACACGGGACAGGGACCTCACCCCTCCACTTT. Translation gives CAGSDPHGTGTSPLHF.